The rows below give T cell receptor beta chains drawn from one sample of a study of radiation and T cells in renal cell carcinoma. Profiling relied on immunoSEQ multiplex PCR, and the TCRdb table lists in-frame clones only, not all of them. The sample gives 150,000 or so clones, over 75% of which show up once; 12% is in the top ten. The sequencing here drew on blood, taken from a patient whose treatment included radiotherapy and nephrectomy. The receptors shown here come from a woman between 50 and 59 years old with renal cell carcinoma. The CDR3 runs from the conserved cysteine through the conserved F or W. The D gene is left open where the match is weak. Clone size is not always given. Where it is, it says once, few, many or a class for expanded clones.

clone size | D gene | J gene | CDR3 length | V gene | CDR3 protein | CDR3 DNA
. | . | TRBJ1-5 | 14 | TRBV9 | CASSATEKNQPQHF | TGTGCCAGCAGCGCGACAGAAAAAAATCAGCCCCAGCATTTT
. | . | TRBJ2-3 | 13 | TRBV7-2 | CASSFRRTDTQYF | TGTGCCAGCAGCTTTCGCCGCACAGATACGCAGTATTTT
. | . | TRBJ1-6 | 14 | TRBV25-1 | CASRSQRRNSPLHF | TGTGCCAGCAGATCACAACGGAGAAATTCACCCCTCCACTTT
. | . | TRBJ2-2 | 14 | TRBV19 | CASSISRNTGELFF | TGTGCCAGTAGTATAAGCAGGAACACCGGGGAGCTGTTTTTT
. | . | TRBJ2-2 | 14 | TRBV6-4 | CASSQQGGPGELFF | TGTGCCAGCAGTCAACAGGGAGGTCCCGGGGAGCTGTTTTTT
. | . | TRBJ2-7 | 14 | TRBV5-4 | CASSSETPTHEQYF | TGTGCCAGCAGCTCTGAGACACCTACCCACGAGCAGTACTTC
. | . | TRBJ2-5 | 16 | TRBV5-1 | CASSLGGQVGTETQYF | TGCGCCAGCAGCTTGGGAGGGCAGGTTGGGACGGAGACCCAGTACTTC
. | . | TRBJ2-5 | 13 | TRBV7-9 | CASSPPAKETQYF | TGTGCCAGCAGCCCTCCGGCAAAGGAGACCCAGTACTTC
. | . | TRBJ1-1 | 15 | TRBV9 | CASSPSSHGNTEAFF | TGTGCCAGCAGCCCCAGTTCTCATGGGAACACTGAAGCTTTCTTT
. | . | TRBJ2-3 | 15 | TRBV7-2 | CASSLWGGGTDTQYF | TGTGCCAGCAGCTTATGGGGTGGAGGCACAGATACGCAGTATTTT
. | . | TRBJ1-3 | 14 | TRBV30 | CAWTRTGLGDTIYF | TGTGCCTGGACGAGGACTGGCCTGGGGGACACCATATATTTT
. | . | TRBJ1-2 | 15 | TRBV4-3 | CASSQAVRAYYGYTF | TGCGCCAGCAGCCAAGCCGTTCGTGCATACTATGGCTACACCTTC
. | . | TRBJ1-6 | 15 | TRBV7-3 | CASRFSGTTLTPLHF | TGTGCCAGCAGATTCTCCGGGACCACATTGACACCCCTCCACTTT
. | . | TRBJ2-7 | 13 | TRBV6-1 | CASTQTLMYEQYF | TGTGCCAGCACGCAGACTCTAATGTACGAGCAGTACTTC
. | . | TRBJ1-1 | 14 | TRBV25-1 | CASSPTGRDTEAFF | TGTGCCAGCAGTCCAACGGGGCGGGACACTGAAGCTTTCTTT
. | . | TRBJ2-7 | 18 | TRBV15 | CATSIQAGITGAGYEQYF | TGTGCCACCAGCATCCAGGCGGGGATTACGGGGGCTGGATACGAGCAGTACTTC
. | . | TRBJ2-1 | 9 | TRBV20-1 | CSASREQFF | TGCAGTGCCTCCCGGGAGCAGTTCTTC
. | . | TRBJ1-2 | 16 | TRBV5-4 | CASSTADSNPNYGYTF | TGTGCCAGCAGCACCGCCGACAGTAACCCTAACTATGGCTACACCTTC
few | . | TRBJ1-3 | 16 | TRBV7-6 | CASSLEAVNSGNTIYF | TGTGCCAGCAGCTTAGAAGCCGTCAACTCTGGAAACACCATATATTTT
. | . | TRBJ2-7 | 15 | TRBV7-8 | CASSLAGQGEYEQYF | TGTGCCAGCAGCTTAGCTGGTCAGGGAGAATACGAGCAGTACTTC
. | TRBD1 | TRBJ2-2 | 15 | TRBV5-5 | CASSPWTGSTGELFF | TGTGCCAGCAGCCCCTGGACAGGTTCCACCGGGGAGCTGTTTTTT
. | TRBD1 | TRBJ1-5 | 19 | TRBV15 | CATSRDLGQGSVGNQPQHF | TGTGCCACCAGCAGAGATTTAGGACAGGGAAGCGTGGGCAATCAGCCCCAGCATTTT
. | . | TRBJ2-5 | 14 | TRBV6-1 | CASRTGRFVETQYF | TGTGCCAGCAGGACAGGGAGGTTCGTGGAGACCCAGTACTTC
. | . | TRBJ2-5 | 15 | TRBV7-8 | CASAPRGPRQETQYF | TGTGCCAGCGCTCCTAGAGGTCCTAGACAAGAGACCCAGTACTTC
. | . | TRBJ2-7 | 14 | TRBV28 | CASSTPRGFHEQYF | TGTGCCAGCAGTACCCCGAGAGGGTTCCACGAGCAGTACTTC
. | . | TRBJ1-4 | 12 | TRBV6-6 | CASRETGVKLFF | TGTGCCAGCAGAGAGACCGGGGTAAAACTGTTTTTT
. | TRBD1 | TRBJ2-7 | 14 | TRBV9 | CASSPGQGPYEQYF | TGTGCCAGCAGCCCGGGACAGGGACCCTACGAGCAGTACTTC
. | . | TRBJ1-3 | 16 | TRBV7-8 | CASSLGEGHAGNTIYF | TGTGCCAGCAGCTTGGGGGAAGGGCACGCTGGAAACACCATATATTTT
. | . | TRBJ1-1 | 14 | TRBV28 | CASSLSRGNTEAFF | TGTGCCAGCAGTTTATCGCGGGGTAACACTGAAGCTTTCTTT
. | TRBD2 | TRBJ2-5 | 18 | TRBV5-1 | CASSLEVTSGPLGWTQYF | TGCGCCAGCAGCTTGGAGGTCACTAGCGGGCCCTTAGGTTGGACCCAGTACTTC
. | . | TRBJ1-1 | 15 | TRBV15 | CATSGDHAGEAEAFF | TGTGCCACCAGCGGAGATCACGCTGGAGAGGCTGAAGCTTTCTTT
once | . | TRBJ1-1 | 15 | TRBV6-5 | CASSYSKGTNTEAFF | TGTGCCAGCAGTTACTCGAAGGGGACTAACACTGAAGCTTTCTTT
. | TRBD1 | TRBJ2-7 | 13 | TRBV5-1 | CASSRDSPYEQYF | TGCGCCAGCAGCCGGGACAGCCCCTACGAGCAGTACTTC
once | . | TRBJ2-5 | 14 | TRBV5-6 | CASSFLATQETQYF | TGTGCCAGCAGCTTCTTGGCCACACAAGAGACCCAGTACTTC
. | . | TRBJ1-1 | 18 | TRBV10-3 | CAISESWTAPGGNTEAFF | TGTGCCATCAGTGAGTCTTGGACGGCACCTGGGGGGAACACTGAAGCTTTCTTT
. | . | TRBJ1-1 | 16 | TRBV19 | CASSIERGGPNTEAFF | TGTGCCAGTAGTATTGAGAGGGGGGGCCCGAACACTGAAGCTTTCTTT
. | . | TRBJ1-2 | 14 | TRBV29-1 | CSVDPGDGRNRYTF | TGCAGCGTTGACCCTGGGGACGGGCGGAATCGCTACACCTTC
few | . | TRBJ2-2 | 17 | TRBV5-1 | CASSLGHRNSNTGELFF | TGCGCCAGCAGCCTGGGACACCGGAATTCGAACACCGGGGAGCTGTTTTTT
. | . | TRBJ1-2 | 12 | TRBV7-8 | CASSLGDYGYTF | TGTGCCAGCAGCCTTGGGGACTATGGCTACACCTTC
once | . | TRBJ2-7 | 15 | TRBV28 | CASRGTGTGVGKQYF | TGTGCCAGCAGGGGAACCGGGACCGGGGTCGGAAAGCAGTACTTC
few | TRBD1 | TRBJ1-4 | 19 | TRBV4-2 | CASSQGLRGQGGFREKLFF | TGTGCCAGCAGCCAAGGACTAAGAGGACAGGGCGGTTTTCGGGAAAAACTGTTTTTT
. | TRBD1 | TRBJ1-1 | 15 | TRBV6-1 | CASSEWAGGNTEAFF | TGTGCCAGCAGTGAATGGGCAGGGGGGAACACTGAAGCTTTCTTT
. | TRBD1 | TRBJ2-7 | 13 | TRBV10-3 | CASPGTGFSEQYF | TGTGCCAGCCCCGGGACAGGGTTCTCCGAGCAGTACTTC
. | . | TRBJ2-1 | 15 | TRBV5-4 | CASSLGAGSYNEQFF | TGTGCCAGCAGCCTCGGGGCAGGGAGTTACAATGAGCAGTTCTTC
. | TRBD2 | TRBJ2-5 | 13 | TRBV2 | CASSGTSAETQYF | TGTGCCAGCAGTGGGACTAGCGCAGAGACCCAGTACTTC
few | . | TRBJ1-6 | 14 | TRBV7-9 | CASSLEQYNSPLHF | TGTGCCAGCAGCTTAGAACAGTATAATTCACCCCTCCACTTT
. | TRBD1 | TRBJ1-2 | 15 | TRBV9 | CASSSQGGGNYGYTF | TGTGCCAGCAGCTCCCAGGGGGGTGGGAACTATGGCTACACCTTC
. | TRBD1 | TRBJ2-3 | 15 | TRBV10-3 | CAISEQGAATDTQYF | TGTGCCATCAGTGAACAGGGGGCTGCCACAGATACGCAGTATTTT
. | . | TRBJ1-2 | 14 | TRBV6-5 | CASSLGPGQLFYTF | TGTGCCAGCAGCCTCGGACCGGGACAACTTTTCTACACCTTC